The 29 T cell receptor beta chains below all came from one sample that was sequenced in a study of a mutant IDH1 vaccine in newly diagnosed glioma. Time point indicated: week 35, safety follow-up. Every vaccine dose comprised 300 ug of mutant IDH1 20-mer peptide plus topical imiquimod. Libraries were prepared by immunoSEQ multiplex PCR; TCRdb keeps only in-frame clonotypes and omits some of them. The table includes some 33,000 clones, 70% to 85% detected once. These receptors have no identified antigens. The sequenced sample was PBMCs, obtained from a glioma patient whose treatment included an IDH1 peptide vaccine. The receptor set was obtained from a young man with glioma.

The CDR3: CASSEVGGADSNQPQHF. Written as DNA, the CDR3 is TGTGCCAGCAGTGAAGTCGGGGGGGCAGATAGCAATCAGCCCCAGCATTTT. The gene calls are TRBV6-1 and TRBJ1-5, with D maybe TRBD1 (6 bases). Trimming took off 1 base at V and 0 bases at J, with 13 bases between the two ends. The V gene's germline CDR1 is MNHNS and CDR2 SASEGT. CDR3 length: 17 amino acids.

In its sample, this clone was seen a few times. This sequence joins TRBV14 and TRBJ2-7; 9 bases fit TRBD1. Germline trimming cut 4 bases from V and 2 bases from J; bases unmatched to any gene: 6. This CDR3 region has 15 residues. Germline CDR1 SGHDN, CDR2 FVKESK. CDR3 amino acids: CASSRVTGGTYEQYF. The CDR3 DNA sequence: TGTGCCAGCAGCCGAGTAACAGGGGGCACCTACGAGCAGTACTTC.

This rearrangement joins TRBV27 to TRBJ1-2; D gene ambiguous. Trimming took off 2 bases at V and 0 bases at J, with 7 bases between the two ends. The CDR3 contains 14 residues. The germline V gene encodes CDR1 MNHEY and CDR2 SMNVEV (reference sequence). CDR3 sequence reads: CASSLGGTNYGYTF. The CDR3, as DNA: TGTGCCAGCAGTTTAGGCGGCACTAACTATGGCTACACCTTC.

This clone was detected once. This sequence joins TRBV10-3 and TRBJ2-7, with TRBD1 identical over 9 bases. CDR1 and CDR2 (germline): ENHRY, SYGVKD. The CDR3 is 12 residues long. V trimming: 10 bases; J trimming: 2 bases; junction bases outside the gene matches: 3. The CDR3 reads CATRTGAYEQYF. CDR3 in DNA: TGTGCCACCCGGACAGGGGCCTACGAGCAGTACTTC.

This chain links TRBV27 with TRBJ1-1; D gene unclear. The V end was cut by 2 bases, the J end by 0 bases, with 4 bases between. Germline loops: CDR1 MNHEY, CDR2 SMNVEV (reference sequence). The CDR3 spans 13 residues. The DNA for the CDR3 is TGTGCCAGCAGTTTAGATCTGAACACTGAAGCTTTCTTT. As protein: CASSLDLNTEAFF.

The chain joins TRBV15 to TRBJ1-5; D call uncertain. CDR1 is LNHNV, CDR2 YYDKDF, per germline (reference sequence). This CDR3 contains 15 residues. Trimming removed 5 bases at V and 0 bases at J, with 11 bases between. CDR3 region: CATSLEGYSNQPQHF. The CDR3 nucleotides read TGTGCCACCAGCCTCGAAGGCTATAGCAATCAGCCCCAGCATTTT.

This sequence joins TRBV5-8 and TRBJ1-2; the D is unclear. V was pared by 0 bases and J by 3 bases, with 12 bases between. Germline V lookup: CDR1 SGHTS, CDR2 YDEGEE. The CDR3 is made up of 15 amino acids. The CDR3 loop is CASSLGPRIDYGYTF. CDR3 nucleotide sequence: TGTGCCAGCAGCTTGGGACCGAGGATCGACTATGGCTACACCTTC.

This clone was counted a single time. The rearrangement joins TRBV7-9 to TRBJ1-4; TRBD1 aligns across 7 bases. Germline V gives CDR1 SEHNR, CDR2 FQNEAQ (reference sequence). The CDR3 contains 15 residues. V lost 5 bases to trimming and J lost 2 bases; unmatched junction nucleotides: 5. CDR3 bases: TGTGCCAGCAGCCGACGACAGGGCACTAATGAAAAACTGTTTTTT. Protein product: CASSRRQGTNEKLFF.

This chain connects TRBV9 to TRBJ2-3, with D unclear. This CDR3 comprises 15 residues. The germline CDR1 and CDR2 sequences are SGDLS and YYNGEE. V lost 0 bases to trimming and J lost 2 bases, with 10 bases between them. The CDR3 nucleotides are TGTGCCAGCAGCGTAGCTAACTACCCCACAGATACGCAGTATTTT. This sequence encodes CASSVANYPTDTQYF.

The rearrangement joins TRBV18 to TRBJ2-7; D may be TRBD2 (6 bases). The length of the CDR3 is 13 residues. The germline CDR1 and CDR2 sequences are KGHSH and LQKENI. The V and J ends lost 5 bases and 3 bases respectively, with 11 bases between them. The CDR3 nucleotides read TGTGCCAGCTCAGGGACTGGGATCTACGAGCAGTACTTC. Residues: CASSGTGIYEQYF.

The chain combines TRBV7-6 with TRBJ1-1; 12 bases line up with TRBD1. With V trimmed by 3 bases and J by 4 bases, 3 bases remained unmatched. The germline CDR1 and CDR2 sequences are SGHVS and FNYEAQ. The CDR3 extends over 15 amino acids. The CDR3 DNA reads as TGTGCCAGCAGCTTCGGGGACAGGGGGCCCACTGAAGCTTTCTTT. Translation: CASSFGDRGPTEAFF.

The V and J genes are TRBV15 and TRBJ2-7, with D possibly being TRBD1 (5 bases). V lost 5 bases and J lost 6, with 20 bases in between. The CDR3 extends over 15 amino acids. Germline CDR1 reads LNHNV; CDR2 reads YYDKDF (reference sequence). CDR3: CATSPLGPANSEQYF. The DNA of the CDR3 is TGTGCCACCAGCCCTCTGGGGCCGGCCAACTCCGAGCAGTACTTC.

The V and J genes are TRBV7-9 and TRBJ2-2, with D perhaps matching TRBD1 (6 bases). V lost 5 bases to trimming and J lost 6 bases, with 13 bases between them. Germline CDR1 is SEHNR and CDR2 is FQNEAQ (reference sequence). This CDR3 has 14 residues. DNA for the CDR3: TGTGCCAGCAGCCCACAGGGTAGCCCCGGGGAGCTGTTTTTT. It yields the protein CASSPQGSPGELFF.

The V and J genes are TRBV6-5 and TRBJ1-1, with D maybe TRBD1 (5 bases). This CDR3 has 12 amino acids. V lost 2 bases and J lost 5, with 6 bases in between. Germline CDR1 reads MNHEY; CDR2 reads SVGAGI. The CDR3 protein is CASSYGGTEAFF. DNA for the CDR3: TGTGCCAGCAGTTACGGGGGAACTGAAGCTTTCTTT.

The genes are TRBV19 and TRBJ2-3; 14 bases line up with TRBD2. V lost 8 bases and J lost 4; bases outside the gene matches: 2. CDR3 size: 14 residues. Germline-derived CDR1 and CDR2 are LNHDA and SQIVND (reference sequence). CDR3 residues: CASGGLAGADTQYF. Written as DNA, the CDR3 is TGTGCCAGTGGGGGACTAGCGGGAGCAGATACGCAGTATTTT.

This clone was observed once. This chain connects TRBV6-1 to TRBJ1-2; possibly TRBD1 for D (6 bases). From germline, CDR1 is MNHNS and CDR2 SASEGT. CDR3 length equals 15 residues. V dropped 1 base and J dropped 9 bases, with 18 bases sitting between them. The CDR3 protein is CASSEGGQGVSSYTF. For the CDR3, the DNA is TGTGCCAGCAGTGAAGGGGGGCAGGGCGTCTCAAGCTACACCTTC.

This clone was seen only once. This chain links TRBV6-1 with TRBJ1-4; tentative D call: TRBD1 (5 bases). CDR3 length: 16 amino acids. CDR1 and CDR2 from the germline V gene are MNHNS and SASEGT. V was trimmed by 1 base and J by 6 bases, leaving 15 bases between them. CDR3 bases: TGTGCCAGCAGTGAAGACTTGGCAGGGTTGGATGAAAAACTGTTTTTT. Protein sequence: CASSEDLAGLDEKLFF.

This chain uses TRBV5-1 with TRBJ1-1; TRBD1 might be the D (5 bases). Trimming left V 3 bases short and J 1 base short, with 10 bases between. Germline CDR1 reads SGHRS; CDR2 reads YFSETQ. The CDR3 is 14 amino acids. The CDR3 sequence is CASSSRTTNTEAFF. The CDR3 DNA follows: TGCGCCAGCAGCTCGAGGACAACGAACACTGAAGCTTTCTTT.

This chain joins TRBV7-8 and TRBJ1-2, with D maybe TRBD1 (5 bases). Germline CDR1 SGHVS, CDR2 FQNEAQ. The V gene lost 1 base and the J gene lost 3 bases, with 12 bases spanning the gap. The CDR3 contains 15 residues. CDR3 nucleotides: TGTGCCAGCAGCTTAGAGGAGGGGTTAGACTATGGCTACACCTTC. Protein: CASSLEEGLDYGYTF.

V usage is TRBV6-4 and J usage is TRBJ2-1, with D possibly being TRBD2 (5 bases). Germline lookup yields CDR1 MRHNA and CDR2 SNTAGT. Trimming removed 7 bases from V and 4 bases from J, with 17 bases in between. CDR3 size: 15 residues. The CDR3 DNA is TGTGCCAGCACCCCTCGTGAGCGGTCGTACAATGAGCAGTTCTTC. This codes for CASTPRERSYNEQFF.

This rearrangement joins TRBV5-8 to TRBJ1-5; no firm D call. V lost 0 bases to trimming and J lost 6 bases, with 16 bases between them. In germline, CDR1 is SGHTS, CDR2 YDEGEE. The CDR3 is 16 residues long. CDR3 DNA: TGTGCCAGCAGCTTGGCGGCACTTCCGGCGAGTCAGCCCCAGCATTTT. This sequence encodes CASSLAALPASQPQHF.

The chain combines TRBV2 with TRBJ2-7, with 9 bases lining up with TRBD1. The CDR3 runs 12 residues. Trimming at V came to 5 bases and at J to 7 bases, leaving 3 bases not matched to a gene. Germline V lookup: CDR1 SNHLY, CDR2 FYNNEI. In DNA, the CDR3 is TGTGCCAGCAGTAGGACAGGGGTTGAGCAGTACTTC. Protein product: CASSRTGVEQYF. Together with reference TRBV2 and TRBJ2-7, the CDR3 gives the full variable domain: EPEVTQTPSHQVTQMGQEVILRCVPISNHLYFYWYRQILGQKVEFLVSFYNNEISEKSEIFDDQFSVERPDGSNFTLKIRSTKLEDSAMYFCASSRTGVEQYFGPGTRLTVT.

The rearrangement joins TRBV5-1 to TRBJ2-7; TRBD2 aligns across 9 bases. The CDR3 loop spans 16 amino acids. CDR1 and CDR2 (germline): SGHRS, YFSETQ. The J segment lost 0 bases and the V segment lost 0 bases, leaving 4 bases of the junction unmatched. In nucleotides, the CDR3 is TGCGCCAGCAGCTTGGGACTAGCGGTTAGCTCCTACGAGCAGTACTTC. Translated: CASSLGLAVSSYEQYF.

The genes are TRBV5-6 and TRBJ1-5; no reliable D call. The CDR3 sequence is 12 residues long. Trimming removed 0 bases at V and 5 bases at J, with 3 bases between. Germline V gene data show CDR1 as SGHDT and CDR2 as YYEEEE. DNA for the CDR3: TGTGCCAGCAGCTTGGTTGATCAGCCCCAGCATTTT. Residues: CASSLVDQPQHF.

The chain combines TRBV30 with TRBJ2-1, with D uncertain. In germline, CDR1 is GTSNPN, CDR2 SVGIG (reference sequence). Trimming stripped 0 bases from V and 4 bases from J, with 4 bases between. There are 12 residues in the CDR3. The CDR3: CAWSVKYNEQFF. CDR3 nucleotides: TGTGCCTGGAGTGTAAAGTACAATGAGCAGTTCTTC.

The CDR3 reads CASSSRTGTITEAFF. The DNA of the CDR3 is TGTGCCAGCAGTTCGCGGACAGGGACGATCACTGAAGCTTTCTTT. This chain joins TRBV6-6 and TRBJ1-1, with 8 bases matching TRBD1. This CDR3 comprises 15 residues. The germline gives CDR1 MNHNY, CDR2 SVGAGI (reference sequence). V shed 4 bases and J 4 bases; nucleotides not matched to a gene: 8.

The rearrangement joins TRBV25-1 to TRBJ1-2, with D perhaps matching TRBD1 (5 bases). V lost 6 bases to trimming and J lost 6 bases, with 14 bases between them. CDR1 MGHDK and CDR2 SYGVNS come from the germline V gene. CDR3 length: 13 residues. The DNA of the CDR3 is TGTGCCAGCAGCGCATGGGGGGGAGATGGCTACACCTTC. Residues: CASSAWGGDGYTF.

The chain employs TRBV5-1 and TRBJ2-1, with D tentatively TRBD2 (6 bases). Germline loops: CDR1 SGHRS, CDR2 YFSETQ. Trimming stripped 0 bases from V and 5 bases from J, with 9 bases between. This CDR3 is built from 14 residues. CDR3 loop: CASSLVGLDNEQFF. DNA of the CDR3: TGCGCCAGCAGCTTGGTGGGACTTGACAATGAGCAGTTCTTC.

This sequence joins TRBV19 and TRBJ1-2, with D possibly matching TRBD1 (6 bases). This CDR3 comprises 13 residues. Per germline, CDR1 LNHDA and CDR2 SQIVND (reference sequence). V lost 3 bases to trimming and J lost 8 bases, with 13 bases between them. The CDR3 region is CASSMRGAPGYTF. CDR3 DNA: TGTGCCAGTAGTATGCGGGGGGCGCCCGGCTACACCTTC. Drawing the rest from reference TRBV19 and TRBJ1-2, the complete variable domain is DGGITQSPKYLFRKEGQNVTLSCEQNLNHDAMYWYRQDPGQGLRLIYYSQIVNDFQKGDIAEGYSVSREKKESFPLTVTSAQKNPTAFYLCASSMRGAPGYTFGSGTRLTVV.